The 21 T cell receptor beta chains listed next were all sequenced from one sample in a study of blood T cells in healthy people across ages. Primed by a sample-barcoded 5' primer and a J-beta primer mix, a second PCR proceeded for about 7 to 11 cycles. TCRdb fed the 5' RACE reads into MiXCR, producing one record per CDR3 protein. The data show about 1.8 million distinct CDR3 sequences, with about 50% seen just once and roughly 2% held by the top ten. Material for sequencing was blood. These receptors all stem from a woman aged 40-49 years in good health.

This chain uses TRBV2 with TRBJ2-7; 14 positions match TRBD2. The DNA end lines up better with TRBJ2-5; the J call may be wrong. The CDR3 extends over 16 amino acids. In germline, CDR1 is SNHLY, CDR2 FYNNEI. As DNA, the CDR3 is TGTGCCAGCAGTGGACTAGCGGGGGGGCCTATCGAGACCCAGTACTTC. It yields the protein CASSGLAGGPIETQYF.

The gene calls are TRBV7-2 and TRBJ2-7; D is unclear. Judging by the DNA end, TRBJ2-5 fits better; the J call may be wrong. The CDR3 is 16 amino acids. Germline V gives CDR1 SGHTA, CDR2 FQGNSA. The CDR3 DNA reads as TGTGCCAGCAGCTTCCCCGGTGAGGTGAGACAAGAGACCCAGTACTTC. Translated, it gives CASSFPGEVRQETQYF.

This chain connects TRBV28 to TRBJ1-5; 10 bases fit TRBD1. The CDR3 contains 17 residues. The V and J ends lost 4 bases and 6 bases, in that order; junction bases with no gene match: 12. Germline V lookup: CDR1 MDHEN, CDR2 SYDVKM. The CDR3 DNA follows: TGTGCCAGCAGTTCAACTCGGACAGGGGGAGGAAGTCAGCCCCAGCATTTT. It encodes CASSSTRTGGGSQPQHF.

The gene calls are TRBV6-2 or TRBV6-3 and TRBJ2-1, with 12 bases matching TRBD2. Trimming at V came to 0 bases and at J to 9 bases, leaving 6 bases not matched to a gene. CDR1 is MNHEY, CDR2 SVGEGT, per germline. The CDR3 has 16 amino acids. The CDR3 spells CASSYSPSGGVSEQFF. CDR3 nucleotides: TGTGCCAGCAGTTACTCCCCTAGCGGGGGGGTAAGTGAGCAGTTCTTC.

The chain has TRBV28 and TRBJ2-6; the D gene is possibly TRBD1 (5 bases). Per the germline V gene, CDR1 is MDHEN and CDR2 is SYDVKM. The V and J ends lost 1 base and 3 bases respectively, with 13 bases between them. The CDR3 runs to 17 residues. CDR3 nucleotide sequence: TGTGCCAGCAGTTTATTCGGTCAGGGCGGTGGGGCCAACGTCCTGACTTTC. Translated, it gives CASSLFGQGGGANVLTF.

This chain joins TRBV20-1 and TRBJ2-7; 12 nucleotides agree with TRBD1. Germline CDR1 is DFQATT and CDR2 is SNEGSKA (reference sequence). Germline trimming cut 8 bases from V and 5 bases from J; bases unmatched to any gene: 7. The CDR3 is 13 residues long. Here the CDR3 DNA reads TGCAGTTATCTCGGGACAGGGGGCAACGAGCAGTACTTC. Translated, it gives CSYLGTGGNEQYF.

This chain links TRBV24-1 with TRBJ2-4; D is possibly TRBD2 (5 bases). CDR3 size: 15 residues. CDR1 KGHDR and CDR2 SFDVKD come from the germline V gene. V lost 5 bases and J lost 5, with 15 bases in between. CDR3 protein: CATSAEGESENIQYF. The DNA for the CDR3 is TGTGCCACCAGTGCAGAGGGCGAGTCCGAAAACATTCAGTACTTC.

The genes are TRBV14 and TRBJ2-7; 12 nucleotides match TRBD2. The junction had 8 bases not matched to a gene; V was cut back by 4 bases and J by 7 bases. CDR3 length equals 15 residues. Looked up from germline, CDR1 is SGHDN and CDR2 is FVKESK. The CDR3 spells CASSLRLAGADEQYF. The CDR3 DNA sequence: TGTGCCAGCAGCCTCAGACTAGCGGGGGCGGATGAGCAGTACTTC.

This clonotype has only a few counts. The chain has TRBV28 and TRBJ1-2; TRBD1 is a possible D gene (6 bases). Germline V lookup: CDR1 MDHEN, CDR2 SYDVKM. The CDR3 spans 13 residues. Between the trimmed V and J ends, which lost 6 bases and 5 bases, there was a span of 13 bases. The CDR3 spells CASRRQVQYGYTF. CDR3 nucleotide sequence: TGTGCCAGCAGAAGACAGGTGCAATATGGCTACACCTTC.

The chain couples TRBV6-5 to TRBJ2-5; 10 bases align to TRBD1. With V trimmed by 2 bases and J by 3 bases, 9 bases remained unmatched. This CDR3 has 17 residues. Looked up from germline, CDR1 is MNHEY and CDR2 is SVGAGI. Here the CDR3 DNA reads TGTGCCAGCAGTTACACCGGGAGGACAGGGGGAGAAGAGACCCAGTACTTC. It translates to CASSYTGRTGGEETQYF.

This clonotype was observed a handful of times. The CDR3 DNA reads TGTGCCAGCAGTTCCGCGAGACTCGAGGTCTACGAGCAGTACTTC. Translation gives CASSSARLEVYEQYF. This chain connects TRBV6-2 or TRBV6-3 to TRBJ2-7; no clear D gene. Trimming cost V 4 bases and J 3 bases, with 16 bases left between them. Germline V gene sequence: CDR1 MNHEY, CDR2 SVGEGT. CDR3 length: 15 amino acids.

The chain has TRBV3-1 and TRBJ2-7, with TRBD1 matching 8 bases. The CDR3 has 14 amino acids. CDR1 LGHDT and CDR2 YNNKEL come from the germline V gene (reference sequence). Trimming took 4 bases from V and 5 from J; bases not matched to a gene: 7. The CDR3 is CASSRTGQGNEQYF. In DNA, the CDR3 is TGTGCCAGCAGCCGCACCGGACAGGGCAACGAGCAGTACTTC.

The rearrangement joins TRBV20-1 to TRBJ1-1; weak D call: TRBD1 (5 bases). The CDR3 totals 14 residues. V lost 0 bases to trimming and J lost 3 bases, with 11 bases between them. Germline-derived CDR1 and CDR2 are DFQATT and SNEGSKA (reference sequence). The CDR3 DNA is TGCAGTGCTAGAGATCTGGGGCGCGACACTGAAGCTTTCTTT. Translated, it gives CSARDLGRDTEAFF.

This clonotype was seen more than once but under ten times. The genes are TRBV6-6 and TRBJ2-3; no clear D gene. Germline V gene data show CDR1 as MNHNY and CDR2 as SVGAGI (reference sequence). Between the trimmed V and J ends, which lost 0 bases and 6 bases, there was a span of 7 bases. The CDR3 is 13 residues long. CDR3 sequence reads: CASSYSNWDTQYF. Written as DNA, the CDR3 is TGTGCCAGCAGTTACTCGAACTGGGATACGCAGTATTTT.

This sequence joins TRBV10-3 and TRBJ2-5, with D perhaps being TRBD1 or TRBD2 (5 bases each). The V and J ends lost 6 bases and 5 bases respectively, with 16 bases between them. Germline loops: CDR1 ENHRY, CDR2 SYGVKD. The CDR3 has 14 residues. The CDR3 reads CAISASGTGETQYF. The CDR3, as DNA: TGTGCCATCAGCGCCTCGGGGACGGGGGAGACCCAGTACTTC.

This chain uses TRBV25-1 with TRBJ2-1; 11 bases agree with TRBD1. V trimming: 2 bases; J trimming: 8 bases; junction bases outside the gene matches: 8. Germline V lookup: CDR1 MGHDK, CDR2 SYGVNS. There are 16 residues in the CDR3. The CDR3 sequence: CASSEAFPGQGDEQFF. CDR3 nucleotide sequence: TGTGCCAGCAGTGAAGCGTTTCCGGGACAGGGGGATGAGCAGTTCTTC.

V is TRBV7-6 and J is TRBJ2-5; D is undetermined. Germline CDR1 reads SGHVS; CDR2 reads FNYEAQ. CDR3 length: 16 residues. Trimming removed 1 base from V and 0 bases from J, with 12 bases in between. CDR3 bases: TGTGCCAGCAGCTTAGGCCGGAAGACCCACCAAGAGACCCAGTACTTC. Translated, it gives CASSLGRKTHQETQYF.

V and J are TRBV20-1 and TRBJ1-2, with 7 bases fitting TRBD1. V lost 3 bases to trimming and J lost 3 bases; unmatched junction nucleotides: 10. CDR3 length: 15 amino acids. CDR1 is DFQATT and CDR2 is SNEGSKA in the germline V gene (reference sequence). The DNA of the CDR3 is TGCAGTGCTAGGGAACCACAGGGGAAGGACTATGGCTACACCTTC. Its translation: CSAREPQGKDYGYTF.

The sample holds a few counts of this clonotype. V gene TRBV4-2 combines with J gene TRBJ2-1; D is ambiguous. CDR1 and CDR2 from the germline V gene are LGHNA and YNFKEQ. Deletions cut 1 base from V and 12 bases from J, with 16 bases between. The CDR3 consists of 14 residues. CDR3 amino acids: CASSQGSDRARQFF. The CDR3 DNA reads as TGTGCCAGCAGCCAAGGCTCTGACCGGGCGAGGCAGTTCTTC.

This clonotype appeared a single time. The chain carries TRBV11-2 and TRBJ2-5, with TRBD2 matching 9 bases. The germline V gene encodes CDR1 SGHAT and CDR2 FQNNGV. V lost 4 bases and J lost 3; bases outside the gene matches: 9. This CDR3 has 16 residues. CDR3 in DNA: TGTGCCAGCAGCTCCCAGCGGGGGGCCCTCGAAGAGACCCAGTACTTC. Translated, it gives CASSSQRGALEETQYF.

This clonotype was seen once. The genes are TRBV7-9 and TRBJ1-2; 7 positions agree with TRBD1. CDR1 and CDR2 from the germline V gene are SEHNR and FQNEAQ (reference sequence). CDR3 length: 16 amino acids. Trimming at V came to 3 bases and at J to 4 bases, leaving 11 bases not matched to a gene. Here the CDR3 reads CASSFDADRASYGYTF. In DNA, the CDR3 is TGTGCCAGCAGCTTTGATGCCGACAGGGCATCCTATGGCTACACCTTC.